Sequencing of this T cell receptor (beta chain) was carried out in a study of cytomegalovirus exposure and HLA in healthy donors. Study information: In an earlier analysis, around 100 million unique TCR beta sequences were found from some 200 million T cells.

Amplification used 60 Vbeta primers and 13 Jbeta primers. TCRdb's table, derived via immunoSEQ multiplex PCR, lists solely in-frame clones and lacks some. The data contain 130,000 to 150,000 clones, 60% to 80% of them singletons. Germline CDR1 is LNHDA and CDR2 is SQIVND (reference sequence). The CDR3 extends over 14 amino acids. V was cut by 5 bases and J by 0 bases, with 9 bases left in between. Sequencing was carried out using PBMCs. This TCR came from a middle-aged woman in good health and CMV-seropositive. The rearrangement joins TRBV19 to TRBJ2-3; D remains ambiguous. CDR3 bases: TGTGCCAGTAGTCCACCCACTAGCACAGATACGCAGTATTTT. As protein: CASSPPTSTDTQYF.